This T cell receptor (beta chain) was captured by sequencing in a study of blood T cell repertoires in COVID-19. Study details: Acute and convalescent COVID-19 specimens originated in the United States, Italy and Spain. T cells, B-cell-depleted T cells, or PBMCs supplied cDNA or gDNA.

Authors' data handling: From reference gene primer amplification, estimates of nucleated cell counts were derived. Produced via immunoSEQ multiplex PCR; TCRdb's table is partial and in-frame only. The V and J calls and clone size are taken from that table; D and trimming were inferred from the DNA. This table holds 150,000 to 200,000 clones, approximately 93% found once. The V and J ends lost 8 bases and 3 bases, in that order; junction bases with no gene match: 5. CDR1 is LNHDA, CDR2 SQIVND, per germline (reference sequence). The CDR3 totals 14 residues. Seattle researchers signed up patients amid active infection and tracked them longitudinally.

V is TRBV19 and J is TRBJ1-1; 11 nucleotides match TRBD1. Sequenced input: peripheral blood. The origin of this receptor is an older woman with COVID-19, enrolled during active disease. The CDR3 region is CASGQGALDTEAFF. DNA of the CDR3: TGTGCCAGTGGACAGGGGGCGCTGGACACTGAAGCTTTCTTT.